The 11 T cell receptor beta chains below come from one sample, sequenced in a study of CD4+ T cells in melanoma. The table came from immunoSEQ multiplex PCR; TCRdb's copy has only in-frame clones and leaves some out. The sample comprises approximately 20,000 clones, roughly 78% of which are singletons, and 9% to 10% rests with the top ten. These receptor sequences come from a human donor with melanoma.

This clone was counted a few times. The gene calls are TRBV29-1 and TRBJ2-7; D might be TRBD2 (6 bases). CDR3 length: 11 residues. V was trimmed by 4 bases and J by 6 bases, leaving 10 bases between them. Germline-derived CDR1 and CDR2 are SQVTM and ANQGSEA. CDR3 sequence: CSVVKGGEQYF. DNA of the CDR3: TGCAGCGTTGTTAAGGGAGGCGAGCAGTACTTC.

This chain connects TRBV19 to TRBJ1-5; D unresolved. V gave up 0 bases and J gave up 13 bases, with 10 bases separating them. The CDR3 loop spans 12 amino acids. Germline CDR1 is LNHDA and CDR2 is SQIVND (reference sequence). CDR3 loop: CASSIEASYQHF. The CDR3 DNA follows: TGTGCCAGTAGTATAGAGGCCAGCTATCAGCATTTT.

The gene calls are TRBV7-3 and TRBJ1-2; TRBD1 matches 7 bases. CDR3 length: 16 residues. Per germline, CDR1 SGHTA and CDR2 FQGTGA. Losses at the gene ends were 1 base for V and 3 bases for J; bases not matched to a gene: 8. For the CDR3, the DNA is TGTGCCAGCAGCTTAAACGGGAGGGGGCATGACTATGGCTACACCTTC. It encodes CASSLNGRGHDYGYTF. The whole variable domain, filled in from reference TRBV7-3 and TRBJ1-2, reads GAGVSQTPSNKVTEKGKYVELRCDPISGHTALYWYRQSLGQGPEFLIYFQGTGAADDSGLPNDRFFAVRPEGSVSTLKIQRTERGDSAVYLCASSLNGRGHDYGYTFGSGTRLTVV.

This clone was found a few times. This rearrangement joins TRBV4-2 to TRBJ2-3; 10 nucleotides agree with TRBD2. Germline CDR1 reads LGHNA; CDR2 reads YNFKEQ. The CDR3 runs 16 residues. V shed 1 base and J 2 bases; nucleotides not matched to a gene: 3. Here the CDR3 reads CASSQGSGGATDTQYF. CDR3 coding DNA: TGTGCCAGCAGCCAAGGAAGCGGGGGGGCCACAGATACGCAGTATTTT.

J is TRBJ2-4 and V is TRBV25-1, with 11 positions matching TRBD2. CDR3 length equals 18 residues. V was pared by 7 bases and J by 0 bases, with 11 bases of the junction left unmatched. Germline V CDR1 and CDR2: MGHDK, SYGVNS. This chain's CDR3 is CASTPPASGGLAKNIQYF. For the CDR3, the DNA is TGTGCCAGCACCCCGCCAGCTAGCGGGGGGTTAGCCAAAAACATTCAGTACTTC.

The chain couples TRBV13 to TRBJ2-5; TRBD1 matches 8 bases. CDR1 is PRHDT, CDR2 FYEKMQ, per germline (reference sequence). The CDR3 is made up of 13 amino acids. V shed 5 bases, J shed 7 bases, and the junction held 6 bases outside the gene matches. CDR3 bases: TGTGCCAGCAGCCCGGGACAGGATAGGACCCAGTACTTC. Residues: CASSPGQDRTQYF.

V usage is TRBV6-5 and J usage is TRBJ2-7, with D uncertain. Trimming pared 10 bases from V and 7 bases from J, leaving 20 bases between. The germline V gene encodes CDR1 MNHEY and CDR2 SVGAGI. This CDR3 is 13 amino acids long. The DNA of the CDR3 is TGTGCCACCCGGGCACCCGGGTTTGGGGAGCAGTACTTC. It encodes CATRAPGFGEQYF.

This chain connects TRBV2 to TRBJ1-4; TRBD1 matches at 7 bases. V shed 7 bases, J shed 4 bases, and the junction held 6 bases outside the gene matches. The length of the CDR3 is 14 residues. Germline lookup yields CDR1 SNHLY and CDR2 FYNNEI. CDR3 nucleotides: TGTGCCAGCATTCTGGGGACAGATAATGAAAAACTGTTTTTT. Translating it yields CASILGTDNEKLFF.

This chain uses TRBV25-1 with TRBJ2-3; 10 bases are a match to TRBD2. Germline V gives CDR1 MGHDK, CDR2 SYGVNS. Trimming cost V 6 bases and J 3 bases; bases outside gene matches: 12. The CDR3 covers 17 residues. CDR3 residues: CASRRTSGGAKTDTQYF. In DNA, the CDR3 is TGTGCCAGCAGGAGGACCAGCGGGGGGGCGAAGACAGATACGCAGTATTTT.

V is TRBV19 and J is TRBJ2-4, with D tentatively TRBD1 (5 bases). The germline CDR1 and CDR2 sequences are LNHDA and SQIVND (reference sequence). CDR3 length: 16 amino acids. Trimming removed 3 bases from V and 8 bases from J, with 20 bases in between. DNA of the CDR3: TGTGCCAGTAGTATCAGACCGACCTGGGGCGGAGACATTCAGTACTTC. Translating it yields CASSIRPTWGGDIQYF.

The chain is built from TRBV28 and TRBJ1-1, with 10 bases matching TRBD1. V shed 7 bases and J 5 bases; nucleotides not matched to a gene: 10. The germline V gene encodes CDR1 MDHEN and CDR2 SYDVKM. CDR3 length: 15 residues. CDR3 coding DNA: TGTGCCAGCACCCTGGGACAGGGGTTCAGGACTGAAGCTTTCTTT. This encodes CASTLGQGFRTEAFF.